This record looks at one T cell receptor (beta chain) sequence and its context. Its antigen is still unknown. TCRdb keeps only in-frame clones here, not all; method: immunoSEQ multiplex PCR. The repertoire holds 70,000 to 95,000 clones, with roughly 95% as singletons. The germline V gene has CDR1 MDHEN and CDR2 SYDVKM. This CDR3 has 13 amino acids. With 7 bases removed from V and 4 bases from J, the gap between germline ends came to 14 bases. The source of the sample is a study of siplizumab effects on memory and regulatory T cells. Study-level results: Confirmatory evidence of suppressive function in proliferating siplizumab-culture Tregs was not obtained. The alloreactive clones that mapped to unstimulated subsets made up only a minor fraction. In unstimulated cells, naive T cells appeared more diverse than memory T cells and seemed major alloresponse contributors. Siplizumab significantly reduced alloreactive sequences traceable to unstimulated CD4+ memory cells.

What was sequenced was naive CD4+ T cells sorted from blood. V gene TRBV28 combines with J gene TRBJ2-7, with D possibly being TRBD1 (6 bases). This receptor was taken from a human donor in good health. The CDR3 coding sequence is TGTGCCAGCACCCCCGGGACACCATACGAGCAGTACTTC. This encodes CASTPGTPYEQYF.